The entry below describes one TCR beta chain. Repertoires were generated with immunoSEQ multiplex PCR, while TCRdb's copy carries only in-frame clones and drops some. Of fewer than 25,000 clones listed, less than 95% were seen once; the top ten hold approximately 0.72%. These data originate in a study of T cell changes during pregnancy in multiple sclerosis. This CDR3 has 16 amino acids. In germline, CDR1 is LGHNA, CDR2 YSLEER. V lost 3 bases to trimming and J lost 7 bases; unmatched junction nucleotides: 10. The J gene is TRBJ1-4, the V gene TRBV4-3; 8 positions match TRBD1. The sample consisted of CD4+ T cells from peripheral blood mononuclear cells, taken in the third trimester of pregnancy. The receptor comes from a female donor in good health, enrolled as a control in a pregnancy study. The CDR3 reads CASSQGLGTGGEKLFF. The CDR3 DNA reads as TGCGCCAGCAGCCAGGGACTCGGGACAGGCGGTGAAAAACTGTTTTTT.